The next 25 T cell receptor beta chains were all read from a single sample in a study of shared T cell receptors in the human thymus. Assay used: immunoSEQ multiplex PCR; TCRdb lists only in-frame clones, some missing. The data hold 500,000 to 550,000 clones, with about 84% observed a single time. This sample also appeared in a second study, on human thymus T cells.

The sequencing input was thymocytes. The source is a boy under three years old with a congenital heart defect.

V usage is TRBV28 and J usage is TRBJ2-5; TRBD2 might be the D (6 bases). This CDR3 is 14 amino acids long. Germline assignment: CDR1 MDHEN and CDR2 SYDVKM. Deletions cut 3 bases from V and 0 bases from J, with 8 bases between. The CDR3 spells CASSLRDDQETQYF. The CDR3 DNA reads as TGTGCCAGCAGTTTGCGGGACGACCAAGAGACCCAGTACTTC.

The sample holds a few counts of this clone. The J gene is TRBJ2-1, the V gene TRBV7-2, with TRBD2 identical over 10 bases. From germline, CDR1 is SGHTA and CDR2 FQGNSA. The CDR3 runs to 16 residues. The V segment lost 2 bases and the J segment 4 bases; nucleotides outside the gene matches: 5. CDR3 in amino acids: CASSLRLAGEYNEQFF. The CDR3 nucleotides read TGTGCCAGCAGCTTAAGGCTAGCGGGAGAATACAATGAGCAGTTCTTC. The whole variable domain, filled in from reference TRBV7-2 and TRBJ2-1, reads GAGVSQSPSNKVTEKGKDVELRCDPISGHTALYWYRQSLGQGLEFLIYFQGNSAPDKSGLPSDRFSAERTGGSVSTLTIQRTQQEDSAVYLCASSLRLAGEYNEQFFGPGTRLTVL.

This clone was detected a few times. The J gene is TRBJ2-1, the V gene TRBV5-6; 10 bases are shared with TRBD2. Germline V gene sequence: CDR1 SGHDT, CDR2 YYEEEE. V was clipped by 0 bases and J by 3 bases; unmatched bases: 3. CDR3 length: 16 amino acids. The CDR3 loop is CASSLALAGLYNEQFF. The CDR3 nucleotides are TGTGCCAGCAGCTTGGCACTAGCGGGACTCTACAATGAGCAGTTCTTC.

The CDR3 DNA reads TGTGCCAGCTCACCATACAGGGGCCCCCGCACAGATACGCAGTATTTT. It codes for CASSPYRGPRTDTQYF. This sequence joins TRBV18 and TRBJ2-3, with 7 bases identical to TRBD1. This CDR3 has 16 amino acids. Looked up from germline, CDR1 is KGHSH and CDR2 is LQKENI. Unmatched junction bases numbered 6, after V lost 2 bases and J lost 1 base.

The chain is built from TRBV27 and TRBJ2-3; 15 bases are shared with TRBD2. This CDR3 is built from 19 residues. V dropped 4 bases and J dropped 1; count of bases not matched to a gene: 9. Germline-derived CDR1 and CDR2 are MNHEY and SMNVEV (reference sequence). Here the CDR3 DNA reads TGTGCCAGCAGTTCCACCGGGACTAGCGGGAGGAGGGGCACAGATACGCAGTATTTT. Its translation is CASSSTGTSGRRGTDTQYF.

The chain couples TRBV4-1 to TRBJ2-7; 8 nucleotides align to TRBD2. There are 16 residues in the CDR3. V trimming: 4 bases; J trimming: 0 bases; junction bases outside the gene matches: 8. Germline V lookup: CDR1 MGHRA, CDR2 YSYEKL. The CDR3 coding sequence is TGCGCCAGCAGCCCCCCGGCGGGGGGAAGCTCCTACGAGCAGTACTTC. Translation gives CASSPPAGGSSYEQYF.

CDR3 nucleotides: TGTGCCAGCAGTTACACCTATGGTACCGGGGAGCTGTTTTTT. This codes for CASSYTYGTGELFF. The V gene is TRBV6-5, the J gene TRBJ2-2, with D unresolved. This CDR3 is 14 amino acids long. Looked up from germline, CDR1 is MNHEY and CDR2 is SVGAGI. The germline V and J ends were trimmed by 2 bases and 5 bases, with 9 bases remaining between them.

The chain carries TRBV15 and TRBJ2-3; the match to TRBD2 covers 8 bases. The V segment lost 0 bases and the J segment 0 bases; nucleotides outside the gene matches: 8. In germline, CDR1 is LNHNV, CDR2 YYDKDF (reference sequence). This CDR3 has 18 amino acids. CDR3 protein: CATSRDPKLAASTDTQYF. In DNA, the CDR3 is TGTGCCACCAGCAGAGATCCCAAACTAGCGGCTAGCACAGATACGCAGTATTTT. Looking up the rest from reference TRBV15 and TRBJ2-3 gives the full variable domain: DAMVIQNPRYQVTQFGKPVTLSCSQTLNHNVMYWYQQKSSQAPKLLFHYYDKDFNNEADTPDNFQSRRPNTSFCFLDIRSPGLGDTAMYLCATSRDPKLAASTDTQYFGPGTRLTVL.

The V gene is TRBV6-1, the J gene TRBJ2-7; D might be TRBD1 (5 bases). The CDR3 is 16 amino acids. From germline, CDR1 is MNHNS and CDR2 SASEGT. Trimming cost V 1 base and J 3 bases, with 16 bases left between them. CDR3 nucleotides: TGTGCCAGCAGTGAAGGCGGCCAGGGTAAAAACTACGAGCAGTACTTC. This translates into CASSEGGQGKNYEQYF.

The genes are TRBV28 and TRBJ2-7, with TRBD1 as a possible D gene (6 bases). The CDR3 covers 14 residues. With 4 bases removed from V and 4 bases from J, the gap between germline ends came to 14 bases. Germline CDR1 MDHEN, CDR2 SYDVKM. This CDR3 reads CASSSRDTLYEQYF. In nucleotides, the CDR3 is TGTGCCAGCAGTTCTCGGGACACACTATACGAGCAGTACTTC.

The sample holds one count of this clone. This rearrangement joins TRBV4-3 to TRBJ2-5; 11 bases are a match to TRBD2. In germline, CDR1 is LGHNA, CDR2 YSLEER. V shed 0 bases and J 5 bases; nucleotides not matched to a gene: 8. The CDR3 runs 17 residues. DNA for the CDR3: TGCGCCAGCAGCCAAGAGAGAACTAGCGGGAGAAGGGAGACCCAGTACTTC. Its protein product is CASSQERTSGRRETQYF.

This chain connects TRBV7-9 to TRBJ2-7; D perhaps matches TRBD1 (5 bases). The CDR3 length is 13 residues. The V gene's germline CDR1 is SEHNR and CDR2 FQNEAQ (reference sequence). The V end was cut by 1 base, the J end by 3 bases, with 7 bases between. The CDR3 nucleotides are TGTGCCAGCAGCTTAGACAGGAACTACGAGCAGTACTTC. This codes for CASSLDRNYEQYF.

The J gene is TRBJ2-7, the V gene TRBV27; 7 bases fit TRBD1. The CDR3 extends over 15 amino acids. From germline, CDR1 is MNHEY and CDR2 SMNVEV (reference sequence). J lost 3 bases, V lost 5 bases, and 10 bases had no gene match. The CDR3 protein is CASSVPGTAGYEQYF. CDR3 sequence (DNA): TGTGCCAGCAGTGTGCCCGGGACAGCTGGCTACGAGCAGTACTTC.

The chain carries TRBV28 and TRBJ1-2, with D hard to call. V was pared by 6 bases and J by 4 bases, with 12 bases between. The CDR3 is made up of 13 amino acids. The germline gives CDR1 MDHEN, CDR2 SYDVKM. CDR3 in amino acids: CASRGWLGYGYTF. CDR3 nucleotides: TGTGCCAGCAGGGGCTGGCTGGGCTATGGCTACACCTTC.

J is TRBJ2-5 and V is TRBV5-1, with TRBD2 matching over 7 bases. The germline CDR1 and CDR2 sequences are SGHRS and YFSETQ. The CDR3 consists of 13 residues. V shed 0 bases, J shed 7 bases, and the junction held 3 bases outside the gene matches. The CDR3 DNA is TGCGCCAGCAGCTTGGAGGGGAGGGGGACCCAGTACTTC. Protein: CASSLEGRGTQYF. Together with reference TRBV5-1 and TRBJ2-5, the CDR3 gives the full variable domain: KAGVTQTPRYLIKTRGQQVTLSCSPISGHRSVSWYQQTPGQGLQFLFEYFSETQRNKGNFPGRFSGRQFSNSRSEMNVSTLELGDSALYLCASSLEGRGTQYFGPGTRLLVL.

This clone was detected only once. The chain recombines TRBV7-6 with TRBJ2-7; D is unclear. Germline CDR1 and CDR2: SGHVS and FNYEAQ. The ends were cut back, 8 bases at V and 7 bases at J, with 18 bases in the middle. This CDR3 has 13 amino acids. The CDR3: CASRARSAREQYF. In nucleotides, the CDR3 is TGTGCCAGCCGTGCCCGGTCAGCGCGGGAGCAGTACTTC.

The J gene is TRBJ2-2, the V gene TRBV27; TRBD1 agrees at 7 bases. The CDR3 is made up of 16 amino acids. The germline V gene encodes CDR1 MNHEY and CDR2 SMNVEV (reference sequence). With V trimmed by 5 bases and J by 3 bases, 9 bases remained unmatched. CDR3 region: CASSKRTGRYTGELFF. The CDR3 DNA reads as TGTGCCAGCAGTAAGAGGACAGGTCGTTACACCGGGGAGCTGTTTTTT.

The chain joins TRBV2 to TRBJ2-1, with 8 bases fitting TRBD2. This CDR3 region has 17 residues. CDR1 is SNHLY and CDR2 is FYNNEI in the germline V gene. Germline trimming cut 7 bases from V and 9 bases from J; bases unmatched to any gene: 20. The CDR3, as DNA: TGTGCCAGCAATACGATAGCGGGACCAGGGATCCTGGGTGAGCAGTTCTTC. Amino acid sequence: CASNTIAGPGILGEQFF.

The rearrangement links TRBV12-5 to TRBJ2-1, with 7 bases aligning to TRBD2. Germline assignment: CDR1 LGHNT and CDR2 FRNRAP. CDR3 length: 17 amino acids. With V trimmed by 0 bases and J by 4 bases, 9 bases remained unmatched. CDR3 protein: CASGLVRWGRGYNEQFF. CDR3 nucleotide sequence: TGTGCTAGTGGTTTGGTACGATGGGGGAGGGGATACAATGAGCAGTTCTTC.

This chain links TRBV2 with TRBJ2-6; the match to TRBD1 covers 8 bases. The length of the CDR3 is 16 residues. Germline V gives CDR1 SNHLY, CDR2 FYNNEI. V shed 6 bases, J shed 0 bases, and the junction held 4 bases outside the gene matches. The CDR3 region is CASRGDRHSGANVLTF. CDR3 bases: TGTGCCAGCAGGGGGGACAGGCACTCTGGGGCCAACGTCCTGACTTTC.

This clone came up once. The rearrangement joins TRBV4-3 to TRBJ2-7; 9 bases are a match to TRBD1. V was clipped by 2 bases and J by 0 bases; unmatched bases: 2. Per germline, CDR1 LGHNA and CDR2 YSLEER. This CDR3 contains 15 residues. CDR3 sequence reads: CASSQKTGGSYEQYF. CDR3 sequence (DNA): TGCGCCAGCAGCCAAAAGACAGGGGGCTCCTACGAGCAGTACTTC.

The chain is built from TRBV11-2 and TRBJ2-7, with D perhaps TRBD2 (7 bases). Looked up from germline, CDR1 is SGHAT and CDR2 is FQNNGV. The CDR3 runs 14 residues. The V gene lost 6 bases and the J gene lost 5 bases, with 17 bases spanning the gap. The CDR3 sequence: CASRPSGGANEQYF. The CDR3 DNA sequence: TGTGCCAGCAGACCCAGTGGGGGGGCCAACGAGCAGTACTTC. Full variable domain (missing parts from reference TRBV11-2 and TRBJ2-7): EAGVAQSPRYKIIEKRQSVAFWCNPISGHATLYWYQQILGQGPKLLIQFQNNGVVDDSQLPKDRFSAERLKGVDSTLKIQPAKLEDSAVYLCASRPSGGANEQYFGPGTRLTVT.

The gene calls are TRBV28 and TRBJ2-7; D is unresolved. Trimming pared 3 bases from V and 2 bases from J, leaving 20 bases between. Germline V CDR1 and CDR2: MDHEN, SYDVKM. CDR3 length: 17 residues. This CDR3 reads CASSFAAPTQTTYEQYF. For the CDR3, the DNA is TGTGCCAGCAGTTTTGCCGCCCCCACACAGACAACCTACGAGCAGTACTTC.

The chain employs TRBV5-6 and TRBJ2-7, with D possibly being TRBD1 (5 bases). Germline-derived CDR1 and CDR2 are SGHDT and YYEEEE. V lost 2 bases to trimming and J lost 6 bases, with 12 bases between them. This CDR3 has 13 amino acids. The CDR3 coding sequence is TGTGCCAGCAGCTTAGCCCAGGGCCGCGAGCAGTACTTC. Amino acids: CASSLAQGREQYF.

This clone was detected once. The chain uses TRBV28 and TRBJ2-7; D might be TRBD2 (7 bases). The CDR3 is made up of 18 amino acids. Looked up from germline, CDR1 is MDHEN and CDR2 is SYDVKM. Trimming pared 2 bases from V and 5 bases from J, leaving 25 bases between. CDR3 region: CASSLRPPQGRVADEQYF. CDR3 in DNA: TGTGCCAGCAGTTTACGACCCCCCCAGGGGAGGGTCGCGGACGAGCAGTACTTC.